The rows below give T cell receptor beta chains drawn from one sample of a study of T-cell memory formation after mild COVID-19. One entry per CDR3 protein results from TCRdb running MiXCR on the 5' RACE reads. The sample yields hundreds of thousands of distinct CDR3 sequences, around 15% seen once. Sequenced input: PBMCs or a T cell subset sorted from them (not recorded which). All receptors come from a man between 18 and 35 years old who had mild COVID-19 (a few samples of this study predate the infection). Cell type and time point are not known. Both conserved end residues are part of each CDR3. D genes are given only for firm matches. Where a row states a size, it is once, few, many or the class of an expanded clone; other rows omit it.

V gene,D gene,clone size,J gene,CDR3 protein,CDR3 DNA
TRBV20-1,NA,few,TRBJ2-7,CSARIGRLYEQYF,TGCAGTGCTAGGATTGGCCGACTTTACGAGCAGTACTTC
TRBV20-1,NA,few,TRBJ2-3,CSARGHTQGADTQYF,TGCAGTGCTAGAGGTCATACACAGGGCGCAGATACGCAGTATTTT
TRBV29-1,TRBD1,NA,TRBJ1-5,CSALTGRGQPQHF,TGCAGCGCCCTGACAGGGAGGGGTCAGCCCCAGCATTTT
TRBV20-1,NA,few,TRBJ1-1,CSASSQRNTEAFF,TGCAGTGCTAGTAGTCAGAGGAACACTGAAGCTTTCTTT
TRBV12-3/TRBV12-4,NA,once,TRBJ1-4,CASSFLTRHEKLFF,TGTGCCAGCAGTTTTTTGACCAGGCATGAAAAACTGTTTTTT
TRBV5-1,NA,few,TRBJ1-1,CASSADRRKEAFF,TGCGCCAGCAGCGCGGATAGACGGAAAGAAGCTTTCTTT
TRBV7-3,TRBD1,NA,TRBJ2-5,CASSMTGVGLGGKETQYF,TGTGCCAGCAGCATGACAGGGGTTGGCTTGGGCGGGAAGGAGACCCAGTACTTC
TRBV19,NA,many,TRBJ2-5,CASSISGTTQETQYF,TGTGCCAGTAGTATTTCCGGGACAACTCAAGAGACCCAGTACTTC
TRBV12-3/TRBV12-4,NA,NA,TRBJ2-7,CASSTREYEQYF,TGTGCCAGCAGTACCCGGGAATACGAGCAGTACTTC
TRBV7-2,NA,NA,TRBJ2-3,CASSGGFADTQYF,TGTGCCAGCAGCGGGGGTTTCGCAGATACGCAGTATTTT
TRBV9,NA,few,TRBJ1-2,CASSPGGTSYTF,TGTGCCAGCAGCCCCGGGGGAACTAGCTACACCTTC
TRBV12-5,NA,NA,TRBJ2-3,CASGLVLDGNTDTQYF,TGTGCTAGTGGTTTGGTACTTGATGGAAACACAGATACGCAGTATTTT
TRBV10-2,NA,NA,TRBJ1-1,CASSPGKNTEAFF,TGCGCCAGCAGTCCGGGGAAGAACACTGAAGCTTTCTTT
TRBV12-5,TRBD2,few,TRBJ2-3,CASGLGSTSGGTQYF,TGTGCTAGTGGTTTGGGCTCGACTAGCGGGGGTACGCAGTATTTT
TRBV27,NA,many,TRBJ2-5,CASSFVGETQYF,TGTGCCAGCAGTTTTGTAGGAGAGACCCAGTACTTC
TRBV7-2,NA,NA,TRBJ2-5,CASSFEGGETQYF,TGTGCCAGCAGCTTTGAGGGGGGAGAGACCCAGTACTTC
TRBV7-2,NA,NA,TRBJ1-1,CASSLLPGAFF,TGTGCCAGCAGCTTACTGCCAGGGGCTTTCTTT
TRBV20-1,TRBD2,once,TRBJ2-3,CSASIASGVTRDGIDTQYF,TGCAGTGCTAGCATAGCCAGCGGGGTAACCAGGGATGGGATAGATACGCAGTATTTT
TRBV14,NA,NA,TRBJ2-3,CASSQASRTVSTQYF,TGTGCCAGCAGCCAAGCCTCCCGGACAGTTTCTACGCAGTATTTT
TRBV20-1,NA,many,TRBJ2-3,CSARDPIKGTDTQYF,TGCAGTGCTAGGGACCCGATTAAGGGCACAGATACGCAGTATTTT
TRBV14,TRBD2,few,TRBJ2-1,CASSLLAGVHNEQFF,TGTGCCAGCAGCCTGTTAGCGGGAGTCCACAATGAGCAGTTCTTC
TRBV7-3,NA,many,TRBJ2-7,CASSPGTIGHEQYF,TGTGCCAGCAGCCCTGGGACAATCGGTCACGAGCAGTACTTC
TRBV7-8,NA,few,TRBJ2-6,CASSTRGRLAGANVLTF,TGTGCCAGCAGCACCCGGGGACGGCTCGCTGGGGCCAACGTCCTGACTTTC
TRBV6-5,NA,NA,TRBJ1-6,CASKDSRNSPLHF,TGTGCCAGCAAAGACAGTCGGAATTCACCCCTCCACTTT
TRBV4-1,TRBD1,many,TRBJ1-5,CASSRTQGNQPQHF,TGCGCCAGCAGCCGCACACAGGGGAACCAGCCCCAGCATTTT
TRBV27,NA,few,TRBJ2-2,CASSSGTTYTGELFF,TGTGCCAGCAGTTCCGGGACAACCTACACCGGGGAGCTGTTTTTT
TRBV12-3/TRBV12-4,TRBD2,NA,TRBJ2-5,CASSLSSGGPQETQYF,TGTGCCAGCAGCCTATCTAGCGGGGGGCCCCAAGAGACCCAGTACTTC
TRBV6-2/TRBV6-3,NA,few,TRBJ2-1,CASEDGGLLVF,TGTGCCAGCGAAGACGGGGGACTTTTGGTCTTC
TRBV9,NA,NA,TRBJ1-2,CASSVGGGGRNYGYTF,TGTGCCAGCAGCGTAGGAGGAGGGGGGAGAAACTATGGCTACACCTTC
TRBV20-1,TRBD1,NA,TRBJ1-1,CSALTGGTEAFF,TGCAGTGCCTTGACAGGGGGCACTGAAGCTTTCTTT
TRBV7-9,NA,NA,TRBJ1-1,CASSPSRDPVNTEAFF,TGTGCCAGCAGCCCCAGCCGGGACCCCGTGAACACTGAAGCTTTCTTT
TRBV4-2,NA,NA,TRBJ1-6,CASSQDVGGLNSPLHF,TGTGCCAGCAGCCAAGATGTCGGGGGACTTAATTCACCCCTCCACTTT
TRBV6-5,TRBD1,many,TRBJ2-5,CASSYPRGPEGTQYF,TGTGCCAGCAGTTACCCCAGGGGGCCCGAAGGGACCCAGTACTTC
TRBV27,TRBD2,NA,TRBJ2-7,CASSSRLAGPSYEQYF,TGTGCCAGCAGTTCCCGACTAGCGGGGCCCTCCTACGAGCAGTACTTC